A single sample gave rise to the 17 T cell receptor beta chains below, sequenced in a study of T cell responses to AZD1222 COVID-19 vaccine listed by TCRdb under 2021. The intended sense of this specimen's time point label: about 28 days (+/-7) after the second vaccine dose. The method was the immunoSEQ multiplex PCR assay. The table was pulled from immuneACCESS by TCRdb, which kept in-frame rearrangements only. Such tables lose some clones; where checked, under half of the loss comes from unresolved V genes, and the rest has no known cause. The sample profile shows around 120,000 clones; approximately 90% of them were found once. The ten largest clones capture 6% to 9% of the sample. The sequencing here drew on peripheral blood, taken 28 days after the second AZD1222 dose. The receptors were sampled from an adult who received the AZD1222 COVID-19 vaccine.

The chain couples TRBV5-5 to TRBJ1-1; D is ambiguous. Germline lookup yields CDR1 SGHKS and CDR2 YYEKEE (reference sequence). The CDR3 has 16 amino acids. The V gene lost 5 bases and the J gene lost 0 bases, with 17 bases spanning the gap. The CDR3 bases are TGTGCCAGCAGTCCCCTCGGGCCGGGGATGAACACTGAAGCTTTCTTT. This codes for CASSPLGPGMNTEAFF.

The chain joins TRBV5-1 to TRBJ2-7, with 8 bases matching TRBD2. V trimming: 4 bases; J trimming: 2 bases; junction bases outside the gene matches: 8. This CDR3 has 15 residues. Germline V lookup: CDR1 SGHRS, CDR2 YFSETQ. The CDR3, as DNA: TGCGCCAGCAGCGGGGGGAACGGGAGGGCCTACGAGCAGTACTTC. Translating gives CASSGGNGRAYEQYF.

The chain combines TRBV28 with TRBJ2-7; tentative D call: TRBD1 (6 bases). The V gene lost 5 bases and the J gene lost 3 bases, with 8 bases spanning the gap. Per the germline V gene, CDR1 is MDHEN and CDR2 is SYDVKM. The CDR3 consists of 12 residues. The CDR3 DNA follows: TGTGCCAGCAGTCCGGGACACTACGAGCAGTACTTC. It is translated as CASSPGHYEQYF. The full variable domain, rest sourced from reference TRBV28 and TRBJ2-7, is DVKVTQSSRYLVKRTGEKVFLECVQDMDHENMFWYRQDPGLGLRLIYFSYDVKMKEKGDIPEGYSVSREKKERFSLILESASTNQTSMYLCASSPGHYEQYFGPGTRLTVT.

The chain joins TRBV5-4 to TRBJ1-1; weak D call: TRBD1 (5 bases). CDR3 length: 15 amino acids. Germline loops: CDR1 SGHNT, CDR2 YYREEE (reference sequence). Trimming removed 7 bases from V and 1 base from J, with 17 bases in between. The CDR3 sequence: CASDSSHGQNTEAFF. CDR3 sequence (DNA): TGTGCCAGCGATTCATCTCATGGACAGAACACTGAAGCTTTCTTT. The full variable domain, its missing parts supplied by reference TRBV5-4 and TRBJ1-1, is ETGVTQSPTHLIKTRGQQVTLRCSSQSGHNTVSWYQQALGQGPQFIFQYYREEENGRGNFPPRFSGLQFPNYSSELNVNALELDDSALYLCASDSSHGQNTEAFFGQGTRLTVV.

The V call is TRBV28, the J call TRBJ1-1, with D uncertain. This CDR3 has 13 amino acids. Trimming stripped 3 bases from V and 2 bases from J, with 7 bases between. Germline loops: CDR1 MDHEN, CDR2 SYDVKM. CDR3 region: CASSLLLNTEAFF. For the CDR3, the DNA is TGTGCCAGCAGTTTGCTGCTTAACACTGAAGCTTTCTTT.

The chain recombines TRBV28 with TRBJ1-1, with D uncertain. Germline V gene data show CDR1 as MDHEN and CDR2 as SYDVKM. This CDR3 contains 13 residues. V lost 2 bases to trimming and J lost 1 base, with 5 bases between them. The CDR3: CASSLITNTEAFF. In nucleotides, the CDR3 is TGTGCCAGCAGTTTAATTACGAACACTGAAGCTTTCTTT.

The chain combines TRBV29-1 with TRBJ2-7; tentatively, D is TRBD1 (6 bases). This CDR3 contains 13 residues. Trimming took off 8 bases at V and 1 base at J, with 15 bases between the two ends. Germline loops: CDR1 SQVTM, CDR2 ANQGSEA. CDR3 bases: TGCAGCTTTAACCGGGACAAATCCTACGAGCAGTACTTC. It codes for CSFNRDKSYEQYF.

The chain uses TRBV7-8 and TRBJ1-1; the D is unclear. Germline V lookup: CDR1 SGHVS, CDR2 FQNEAQ. Trimming stripped 1 base from V and 3 bases from J, with 9 bases between. The CDR3 is 14 residues long. The CDR3: CASSLGSGDTEAFF. The DNA for the CDR3 is TGTGCCAGCAGCTTAGGTTCCGGGGACACTGAAGCTTTCTTT. Combining the CDR3 with reference TRBV7-8 and TRBJ1-1 gives the whole variable domain GAGVSQSPRYKVAKRGQDVALRCDPISGHVSLFWYQQALGQGPEFLTYFQNEAQLDKSGLPSDRFFAERPEGSVSTLKIQRTQQEDSAVYLCASSLGSGDTEAFFGQGTRLTVV.

The chain links TRBV7-8 to TRBJ1-4; tentatively, D is TRBD1 (5 bases). V lost 2 bases to trimming and J lost 0 bases, with 13 bases between them. There are 17 residues in the CDR3. Germline V gives CDR1 SGHVS, CDR2 FQNEAQ. This CDR3 reads CASSLLGGYATNEKLFF. CDR3 bases: TGTGCCAGCAGCTTACTCGGGGGATACGCAACTAATGAAAAACTGTTTTTT. Full variable domain (remainder filled in from reference TRBV7-8 and TRBJ1-4): GAGVSQSPRYKVAKRGQDVALRCDPISGHVSLFWYQQALGQGPEFLTYFQNEAQLDKSGLPSDRFFAERPEGSVSTLKIQRTQQEDSAVYLCASSLLGGYATNEKLFFGSGTQLSVL.

The chain recombines TRBV7-9 with TRBJ1-6, with TRBD1 matching 9 bases. The CDR3 is 15 residues long. Trimming cost V 1 base and J 9 bases; bases outside gene matches: 4. Germline CDR1 and CDR2: SEHNR and FQNEAQ (reference sequence). The CDR3 DNA reads TGTGCCAGCAGCTTAGAGGGACAGGGACTTTCACCCCTCCACTTT. Amino acid sequence: CASSLEGQGLSPLHF.

The chain carries TRBV5-1 and TRBJ2-7; 13 bases fit TRBD2. The CDR3 is made up of 18 amino acids. The ends lost 0 bases at V and 5 bases at J; junction bases unmatched: 11. Per the germline V gene, CDR1 is SGHRS and CDR2 is YFSETQ. CDR3 in amino acids: CASSLGLAGGGDPDEQYF. The CDR3, as DNA: TGCGCCAGCAGCTTGGGACTAGCGGGAGGAGGGGACCCTGACGAGCAGTACTTC. The full variable domain, with the rest looked up from reference TRBV5-1 and TRBJ2-7, is KAGVTQTPRYLIKTRGQQVTLSCSPISGHRSVSWYQQTPGQGLQFLFEYFSETQRNKGNFPGRFSGRQFSNSRSEMNVSTLELGDSALYLCASSLGLAGGGDPDEQYFGPGTRLTVT.

The chain has TRBV19 and TRBJ1-2; 8 bases align to TRBD1. With 1 base clipped from V and 4 bases from J, the junction kept 2 bases outside the gene matches. Germline CDR1 LNHDA, CDR2 SQIVND (reference sequence). The CDR3 sequence is 14 residues long. DNA for the CDR3: TGTGCCAGTAGTATAGCAGGGGGCGGCTATGGCTACACCTTC. It codes for CASSIAGGGYGYTF. The complete variable domain, with remaining parts taken from reference TRBV19 and TRBJ1-2, reads DGGITQSPKYLFRKEGQNVTLSCEQNLNHDAMYWYRQDPGQGLRLIYYSQIVNDFQKGDIAEGYSVSREKKESFPLTVTSAQKNPTAFYLCASSIAGGGYGYTFGSGTRLTVV.

The chain carries TRBV2 and TRBJ1-1, with a weak D call TRBD1 (5 bases). Per germline, CDR1 SNHLY and CDR2 FYNNEI. Trimming pared 6 bases from V and 6 bases from J, leaving 14 bases between. The CDR3 spans 13 residues. The DNA for the CDR3 is TGTGCCAGCAGGACAGAGGAATGGGCTGAAGCTTTCTTT. This gives the protein CASRTEEWAEAFF.

The V call is TRBV6-6, the J call TRBJ2-1, with TRBD2 identical over 10 bases. V lost 0 bases, J lost 9 bases, and 8 bases stayed unmatched. Germline lookup yields CDR1 MNHNY and CDR2 SVGAGI (reference sequence). This CDR3 has 16 residues. CDR3 DNA sequence: TGTGCCAGCAGTTACTCAGAAGCGGGAGGGTTGCCTGAGCAGTTCTTC. This codes for CASSYSEAGGLPEQFF.

This clone was seen only once. The chain combines TRBV28 with TRBJ2-7; possibly TRBD1 for D (5 bases). The CDR3 is 13 residues long. Germline assignment: CDR1 MDHEN and CDR2 SYDVKM. V was pared by 8 bases and J by 3 bases, with 14 bases between. The CDR3 DNA reads TGTGCCAGCCGGACATCCCCCGACTACGAGCAGTACTTC. The encoded protein is CASRTSPDYEQYF.

The J gene is TRBJ1-5, the V gene TRBV3-1 (or the pseudogene TRBV3-2), with 9 bases matching TRBD1. V lost 4 bases to trimming and J lost 5 bases; unmatched junction nucleotides: 0. The CDR3 runs 13 residues. Germline V lookup: CDR1 LGHDT, CDR2 YNNKEL (reference sequence). The CDR3 protein is CASSRDRDQPQHF. The CDR3 coding sequence is TGTGCCAGCAGCCGGGACAGGGATCAGCCCCAGCATTTT.

The rearrangement joins TRBV27 to TRBJ1-3, with D possibly matching TRBD1 (5 bases). This CDR3 is 14 amino acids long. Germline V gene sequence: CDR1 MNHEY, CDR2 SMNVEV (reference sequence). V shed 5 bases and J shed 1 base, with 9 bases lying between them. The CDR3 loop reads CASSAGGSGNTIYF. In DNA, the CDR3 is TGTGCCAGCAGTGCGGGGGGGTCTGGAAACACCATATATTTT.